This T cell receptor (beta chain) was captured in a study of blood T cell repertoires in COVID-19. Study overall: Sources were T cells, B-cell-depleted T cells, or PBMCs; the material itself was cDNA or gDNA.

Data came from immunoSEQ multiplex PCR; TCRdb stores just in-frame clones and leaves some out. The sample records about 160,000 clones, roughly 90% being singletons. This CDR3 has 14 residues. Trimming at V came to 2 bases and at J to 0 bases, leaving 0 bases not matched to a gene. Germline CDR1 and CDR2: SGHDN and FVKESK. V and J are TRBV14 and TRBJ2-7; 8 bases are shared with TRBD2. This receptor was identified in a woman aged 45-60 years who had recovered from COVID-19. Material: PBMCs or T cells enriched from blood (not recorded which). CDR3 DNA sequence: TGTGCCAGCAGCCAAAGCGGGGGCTCCTACGAGCAGTACTTC. It encodes CASSQSGGSYEQYF.